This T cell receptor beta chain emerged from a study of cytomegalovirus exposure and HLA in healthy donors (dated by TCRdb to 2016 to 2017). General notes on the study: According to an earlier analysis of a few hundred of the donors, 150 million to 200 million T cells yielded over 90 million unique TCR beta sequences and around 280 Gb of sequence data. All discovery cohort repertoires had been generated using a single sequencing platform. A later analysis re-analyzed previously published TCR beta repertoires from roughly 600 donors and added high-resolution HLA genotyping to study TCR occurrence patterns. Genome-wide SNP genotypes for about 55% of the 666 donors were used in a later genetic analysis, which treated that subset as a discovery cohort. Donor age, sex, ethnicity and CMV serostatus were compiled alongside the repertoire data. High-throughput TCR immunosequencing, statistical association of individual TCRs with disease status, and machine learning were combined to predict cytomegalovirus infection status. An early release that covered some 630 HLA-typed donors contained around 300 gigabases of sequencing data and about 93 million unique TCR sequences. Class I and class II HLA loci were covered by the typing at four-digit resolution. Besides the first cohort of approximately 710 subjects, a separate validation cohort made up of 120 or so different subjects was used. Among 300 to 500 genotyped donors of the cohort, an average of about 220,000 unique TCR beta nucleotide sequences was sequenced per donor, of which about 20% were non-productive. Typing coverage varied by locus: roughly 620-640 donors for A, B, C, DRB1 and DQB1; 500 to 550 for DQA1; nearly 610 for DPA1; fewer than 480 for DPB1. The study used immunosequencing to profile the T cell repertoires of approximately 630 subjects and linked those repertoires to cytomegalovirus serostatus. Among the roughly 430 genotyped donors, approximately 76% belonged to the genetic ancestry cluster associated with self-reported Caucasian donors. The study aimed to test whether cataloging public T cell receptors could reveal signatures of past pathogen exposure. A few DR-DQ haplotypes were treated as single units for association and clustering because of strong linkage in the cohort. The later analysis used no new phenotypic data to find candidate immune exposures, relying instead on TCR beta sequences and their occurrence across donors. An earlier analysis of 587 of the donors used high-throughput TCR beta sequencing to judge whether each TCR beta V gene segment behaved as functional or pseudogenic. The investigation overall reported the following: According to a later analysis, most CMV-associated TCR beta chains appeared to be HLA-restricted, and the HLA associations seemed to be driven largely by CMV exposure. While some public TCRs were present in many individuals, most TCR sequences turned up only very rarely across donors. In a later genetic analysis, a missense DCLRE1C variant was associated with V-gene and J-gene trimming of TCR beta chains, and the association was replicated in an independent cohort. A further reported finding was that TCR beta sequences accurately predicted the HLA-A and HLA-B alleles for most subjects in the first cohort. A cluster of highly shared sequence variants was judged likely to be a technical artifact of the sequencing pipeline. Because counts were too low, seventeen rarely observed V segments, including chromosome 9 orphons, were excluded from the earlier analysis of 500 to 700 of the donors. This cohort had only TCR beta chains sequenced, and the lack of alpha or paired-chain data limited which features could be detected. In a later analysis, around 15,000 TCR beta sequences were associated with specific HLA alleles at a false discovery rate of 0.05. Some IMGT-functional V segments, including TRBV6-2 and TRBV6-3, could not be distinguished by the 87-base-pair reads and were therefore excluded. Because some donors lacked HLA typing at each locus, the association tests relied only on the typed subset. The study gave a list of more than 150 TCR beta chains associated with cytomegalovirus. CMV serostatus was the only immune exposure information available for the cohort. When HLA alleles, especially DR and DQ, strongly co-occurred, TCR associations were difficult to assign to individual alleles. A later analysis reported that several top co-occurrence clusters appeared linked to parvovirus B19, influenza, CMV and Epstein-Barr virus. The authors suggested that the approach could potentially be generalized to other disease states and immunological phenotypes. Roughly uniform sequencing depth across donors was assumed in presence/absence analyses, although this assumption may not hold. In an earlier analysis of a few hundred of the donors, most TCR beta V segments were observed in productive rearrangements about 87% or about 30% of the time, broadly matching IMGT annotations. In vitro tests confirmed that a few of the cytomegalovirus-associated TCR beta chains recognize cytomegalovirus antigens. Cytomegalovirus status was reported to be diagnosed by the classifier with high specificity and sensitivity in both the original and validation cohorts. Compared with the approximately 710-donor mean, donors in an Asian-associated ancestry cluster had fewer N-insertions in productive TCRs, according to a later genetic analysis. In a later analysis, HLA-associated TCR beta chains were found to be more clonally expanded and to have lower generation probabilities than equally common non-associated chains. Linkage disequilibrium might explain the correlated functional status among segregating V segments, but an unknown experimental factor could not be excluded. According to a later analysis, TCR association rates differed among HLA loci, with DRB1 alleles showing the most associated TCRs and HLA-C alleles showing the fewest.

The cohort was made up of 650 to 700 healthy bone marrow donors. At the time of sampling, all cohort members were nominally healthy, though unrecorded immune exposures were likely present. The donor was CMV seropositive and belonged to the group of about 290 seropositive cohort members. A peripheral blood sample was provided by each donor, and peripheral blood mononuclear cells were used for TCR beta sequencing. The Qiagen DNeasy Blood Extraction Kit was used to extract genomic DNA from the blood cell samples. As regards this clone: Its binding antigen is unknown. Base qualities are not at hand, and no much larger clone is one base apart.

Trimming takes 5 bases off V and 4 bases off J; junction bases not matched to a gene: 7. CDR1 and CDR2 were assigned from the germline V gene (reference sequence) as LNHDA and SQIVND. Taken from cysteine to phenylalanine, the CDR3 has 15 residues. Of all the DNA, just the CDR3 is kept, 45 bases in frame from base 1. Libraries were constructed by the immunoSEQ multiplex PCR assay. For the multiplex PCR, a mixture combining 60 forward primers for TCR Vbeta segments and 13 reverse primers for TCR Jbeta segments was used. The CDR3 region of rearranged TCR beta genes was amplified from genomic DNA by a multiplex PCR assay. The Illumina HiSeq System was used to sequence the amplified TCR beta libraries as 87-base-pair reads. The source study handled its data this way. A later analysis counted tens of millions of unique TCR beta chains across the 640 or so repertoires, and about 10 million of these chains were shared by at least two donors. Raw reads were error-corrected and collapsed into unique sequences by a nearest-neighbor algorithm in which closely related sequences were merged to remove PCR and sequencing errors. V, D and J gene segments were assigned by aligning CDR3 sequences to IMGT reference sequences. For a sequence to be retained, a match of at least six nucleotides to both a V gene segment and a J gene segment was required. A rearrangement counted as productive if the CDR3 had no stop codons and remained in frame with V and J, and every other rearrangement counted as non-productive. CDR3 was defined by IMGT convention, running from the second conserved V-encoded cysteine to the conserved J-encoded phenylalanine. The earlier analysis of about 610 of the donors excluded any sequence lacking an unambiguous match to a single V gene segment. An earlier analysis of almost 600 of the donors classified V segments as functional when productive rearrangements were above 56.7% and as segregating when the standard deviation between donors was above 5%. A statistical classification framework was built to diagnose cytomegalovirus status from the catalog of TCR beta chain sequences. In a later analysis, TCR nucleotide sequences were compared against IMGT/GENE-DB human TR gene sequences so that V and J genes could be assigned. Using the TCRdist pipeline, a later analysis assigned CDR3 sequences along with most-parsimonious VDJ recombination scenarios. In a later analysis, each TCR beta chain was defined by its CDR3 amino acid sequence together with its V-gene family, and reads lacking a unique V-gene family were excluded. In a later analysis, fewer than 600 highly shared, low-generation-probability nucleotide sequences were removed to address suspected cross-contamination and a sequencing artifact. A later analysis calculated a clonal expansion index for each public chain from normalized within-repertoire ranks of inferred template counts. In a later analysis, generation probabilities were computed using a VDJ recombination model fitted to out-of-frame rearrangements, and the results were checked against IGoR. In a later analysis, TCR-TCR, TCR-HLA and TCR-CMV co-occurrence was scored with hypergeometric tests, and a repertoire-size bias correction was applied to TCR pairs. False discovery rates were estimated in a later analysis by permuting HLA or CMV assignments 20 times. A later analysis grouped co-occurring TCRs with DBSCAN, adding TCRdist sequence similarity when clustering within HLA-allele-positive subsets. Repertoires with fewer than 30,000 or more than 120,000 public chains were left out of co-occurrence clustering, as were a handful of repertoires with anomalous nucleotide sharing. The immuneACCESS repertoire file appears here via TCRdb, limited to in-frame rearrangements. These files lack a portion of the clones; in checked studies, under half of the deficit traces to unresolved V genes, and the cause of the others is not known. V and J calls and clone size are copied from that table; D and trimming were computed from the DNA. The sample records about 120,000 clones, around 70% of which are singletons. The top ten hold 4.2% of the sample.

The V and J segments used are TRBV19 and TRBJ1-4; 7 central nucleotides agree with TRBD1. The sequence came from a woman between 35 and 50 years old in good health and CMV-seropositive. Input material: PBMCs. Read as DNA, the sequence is TGTGCCAGTAGTCGAACAGGGGACCTTAATGAAAAACTGTTTTTT. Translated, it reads CASSRTGDLNEKLFF.